This T cell receptor beta chain was retrieved from a study of control samples from healthy donors and cancer patients. TCRdb's table, derived via immunoSEQ multiplex PCR, lists solely in-frame clones and lacks some. The sample carries around 84,000 clones, 75% to 95% recorded once. The CDR3 is 15 residues long. Germline V gene lookup returns CDR1 MDHEN and CDR2 SYDVKM. The ends were cut back, 6 bases at V and 4 bases at J, with 13 bases in the middle. V is TRBV28 and J is TRBJ2-6; no clear D. The sequence came from a man aged 25-40 years in good health. The sequenced sample consisted of blood. The DNA of the CDR3 is TGTGCCAGCAGACCCGGGTCTTCCGGGGCCAACGTCCTGACTTTC. Translating gives CASRPGSSGANVLTF.